Sequencing of this TCR beta chain was carried out in a study of neoadjuvant anti-PD-1 for oral cavity cancer. Study outcomes and limitations: Post-nivolumab, blood T cell clonality was significantly elevated in non-responders.

Produced via immunoSEQ multiplex PCR; TCRdb's table is partial and in-frame only. The sample lists 12,000 to 15,000 clones, 70% seen once, with approximately 3% in the top ten. Remarks on this clone: What it binds is not known.

The CDR3 extends over 17 amino acids. CDR1 and CDR2 (germline): SGHRS, YFSETQ. V was shortened by 4 bases and J by 8 bases, with 26 bases between the two germline ends. The specimen comprised PBMCs, sampled before nivolumab (anti-PD-1) treatment. The receptor was isolated from a person aged 35 to 85 with oral cavity squamous cell carcinoma. This rearrangement joins TRBV5-1 to TRBJ2-3, with D possibly being TRBD1 (6 bases). The CDR3 here is CASSHSWGPFANRTQYF. CDR3 DNA: TGCGCCAGCAGCCACTCCTGGGGGCCATTTGCGAACCGTACGCAGTATTTT.